This TCR beta chain was documented in a study of shared clonotypes between healthy human individuals. V lost 3 bases to trimming and J lost 2 bases, with 6 bases between them. This CDR3 has 12 residues. The germline V gene has CDR1 GTSNPN and CDR2 SVGIG (reference sequence). The table lists this clone with a count of one. Profiling relied on immunoSEQ multiplex PCR, and the TCRdb table lists in-frame clones only, not all of them. The sample has approximately 2,000,000 clones, less than 95% seen once; the top ten hold around 0.38%. This chain joins TRBV30 and TRBJ2-3; possibly TRBD2 for D (5 bases). The sequencing input was naive CD4+ T cells from PBMCs. The subset is: CD45RA+ positively selected. This receptor was obtained from a man aged 18-30 years in good health. Some clones in this sample may be carry-over from other donors' samples. The CDR3 spells CAWRLATDTQYF. The CDR3, as DNA: TGTGCCTGGAGGCTAGCCACAGATACGCAGTATTTT. Full variable domain (missing parts from reference TRBV30 and TRBJ2-3): SQTIHQWPATLVQPVGSPLSLECTVEGTSNPNLYWYRQAAGRGLQLLFYSVGIGQISSEVPQNLSASRPQDRQFILSSKKLLLSDSGFYLCAWRLATDTQYFGPGTRLTVL.